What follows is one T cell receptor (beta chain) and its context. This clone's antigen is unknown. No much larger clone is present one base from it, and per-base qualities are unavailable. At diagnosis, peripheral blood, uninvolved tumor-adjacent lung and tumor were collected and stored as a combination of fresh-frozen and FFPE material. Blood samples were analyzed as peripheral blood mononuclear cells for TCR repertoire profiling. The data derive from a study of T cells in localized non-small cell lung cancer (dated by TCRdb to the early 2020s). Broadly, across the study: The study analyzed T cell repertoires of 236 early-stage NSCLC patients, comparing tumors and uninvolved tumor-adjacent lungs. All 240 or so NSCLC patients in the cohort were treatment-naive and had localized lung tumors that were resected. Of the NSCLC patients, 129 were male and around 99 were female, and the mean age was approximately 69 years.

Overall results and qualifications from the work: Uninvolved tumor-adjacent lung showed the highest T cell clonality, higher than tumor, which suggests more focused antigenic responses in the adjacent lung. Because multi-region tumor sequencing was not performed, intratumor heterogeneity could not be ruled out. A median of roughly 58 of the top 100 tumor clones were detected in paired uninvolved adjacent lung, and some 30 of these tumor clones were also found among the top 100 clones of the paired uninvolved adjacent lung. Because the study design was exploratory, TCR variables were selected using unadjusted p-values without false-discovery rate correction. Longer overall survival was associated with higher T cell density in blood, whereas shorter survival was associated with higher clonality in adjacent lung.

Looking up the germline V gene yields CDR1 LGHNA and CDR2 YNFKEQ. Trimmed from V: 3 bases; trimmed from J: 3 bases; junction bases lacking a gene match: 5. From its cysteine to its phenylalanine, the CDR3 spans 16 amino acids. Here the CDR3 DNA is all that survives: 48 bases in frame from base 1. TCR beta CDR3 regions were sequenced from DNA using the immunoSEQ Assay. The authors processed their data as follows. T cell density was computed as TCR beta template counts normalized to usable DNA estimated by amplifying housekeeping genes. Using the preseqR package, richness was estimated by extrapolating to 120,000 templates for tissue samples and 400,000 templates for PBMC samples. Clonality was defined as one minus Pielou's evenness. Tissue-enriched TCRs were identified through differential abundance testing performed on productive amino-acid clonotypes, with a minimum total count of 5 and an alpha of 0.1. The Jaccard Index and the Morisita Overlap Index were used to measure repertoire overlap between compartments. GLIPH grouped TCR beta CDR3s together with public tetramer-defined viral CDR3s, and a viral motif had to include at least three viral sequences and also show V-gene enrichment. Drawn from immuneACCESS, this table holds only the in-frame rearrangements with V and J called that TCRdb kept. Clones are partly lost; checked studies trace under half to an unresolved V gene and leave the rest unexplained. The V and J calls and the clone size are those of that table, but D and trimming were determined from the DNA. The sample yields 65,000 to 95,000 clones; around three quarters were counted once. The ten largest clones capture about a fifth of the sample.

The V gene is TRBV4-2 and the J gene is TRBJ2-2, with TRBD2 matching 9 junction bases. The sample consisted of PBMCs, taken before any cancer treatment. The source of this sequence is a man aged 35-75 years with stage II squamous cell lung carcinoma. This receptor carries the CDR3 CASSHEGLADTGELFF. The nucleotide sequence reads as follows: TGTGCCAGCAGCCATGAGGGACTAGCTGACACCGGGGAGCTGTTTTTT.